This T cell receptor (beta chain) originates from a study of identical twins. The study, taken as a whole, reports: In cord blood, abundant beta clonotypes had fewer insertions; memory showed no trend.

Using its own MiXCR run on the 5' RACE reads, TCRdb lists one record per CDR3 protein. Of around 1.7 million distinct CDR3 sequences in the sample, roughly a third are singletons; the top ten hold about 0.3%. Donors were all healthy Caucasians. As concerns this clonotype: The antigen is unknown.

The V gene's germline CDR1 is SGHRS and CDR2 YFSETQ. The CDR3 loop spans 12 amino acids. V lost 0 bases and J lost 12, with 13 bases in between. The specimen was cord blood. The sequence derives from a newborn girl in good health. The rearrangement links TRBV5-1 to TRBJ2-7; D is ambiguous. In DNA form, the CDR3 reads TGCGCCAGCAGCTTGGGGAAAGAGACCCGGTACTTC. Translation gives CASSLGKETRYF.